This entry features one TCR beta chain sequence. Its target is unknown. Sequenced by immunoSEQ multiplex PCR; TCRdb stores in-frame clones only, minus some. The repertoire holds about 120,000 clones, with approximately 90% as singletons. V shed 3 bases and J shed 3 bases, with 2 bases lying between them. Per germline, CDR1 MGHRA and CDR2 YSYEKL. The CDR3 loop spans 11 amino acids. The data originate from a study of T cell responses to AZD1222 COVID-19 vaccine. General study results and limits: Unmutated variant regions are reportedly the target of nearly half of TCRs that are spike-specific. Samples come after the peak T cell response, not at day 14. The donor cohort was predominantly white British with a female majority, and clonal diversity may have been underestimated. Only a handful of people who got AZD1222 tested seropositive at baseline.

J is TRBJ1-1 and V is TRBV4-1; D is ambiguous. This TCR was sampled from an adult in good health. The material was peripheral blood, obtained on day 0 of AZD1222 vaccination. CDR3 coding DNA: TGCGCCAGCAGCCATTACACTGAAGCTTTCTTT. Protein: CASSHYTEAFF.